This T cell receptor beta chain was obtained from a study of T-cell reconstitution after alpha-beta-depleted transplantation in children. Whole-study results and caveats: In patients about two months after transplant, alpha-beta T cells reportedly arose from several hundred expanded graft clones. Where some patients showed high TCRbeta diversity at day 60, it came from recipient T cells and thymic progenitors that had survived. It was newly produced T cells that mostly accounted for T-cell counts and diversity one year after transplant.

The CDR3 contains 11 residues. Germline values: CDR1 LNHNV, CDR2 YYDKDF (reference sequence). V lost 2 bases to trimming and J lost 10 bases, with 6 bases between them. Preparation of the TCRbeta library was carried out with unique molecular identifiers. One entry per CDR3 protein results from TCRdb running MiXCR on the PCR reads. This sample has about 980,000 distinct CDR3 sequences, with about 29% found just once. With regard to this clonotype: The antigen is unknown.

This TCR was sampled from a boy less than two years old who had a stem cell transplant for SCID, so the T cells may come from the graft donor. The chain combines TRBV15 with TRBJ2-4; D unresolved. Material: PBMCs, mostly from graft donor cells, obtained 360 days after TCRalphabeta/CD19-depleted stem cell transplant. DNA of the CDR3: TGTGCCACCAGCAGACACAGTATTCAGTACTTC. This gives the protein CATSRHSIQYF. The complete variable domain, with remaining parts taken from reference TRBV15 and TRBJ2-4, reads DAMVIQNPRYQVTQFGKPVTLSCSQTLNHNVMYWYQQKSSQAPKLLFHYYDKDFNNEADTPDNFQSRRPNTSFCFLDIRSPGLGDTAMYLCATSRHSIQYFGAGTRLSVL.